The 32 T cell receptor beta chains below come from one sample, sequenced in a study of post-analysis software for immune sequencing data. Antigen specificity for these receptors is unknown. Sequencing libraries made from TCR beta cDNA carried unique molecular identifiers. Using its own MiXCR run on the PCR reads, TCRdb lists one record per CDR3 protein. The sample carries roughly 600,000 distinct CDR3 sequences, roughly 40% recorded once. General study points: A handful of TRBV segments, including TRBV5-6, TRBV5-1 and TRBV20-1, were more frequent in patients than controls.

The specimen was blood. The receptors shown here come from a girl between 10 and 17 years old with multiple sclerosis.

The rearrangement links TRBV10-3 to TRBJ1-6; the D gene is possibly TRBD1 (5 bases). The germline gives CDR1 ENHRY, CDR2 SYGVKD. The CDR3 contains 16 residues. Trimming removed 8 bases at V and 7 bases at J, with 21 bases between. The CDR3 is CAIGGPASGGNSPLHF. The CDR3 region has the DNA TGTGCCATCGGGGGACCGGCATCGGGGGGGAATTCACCCCTCCACTTT.

The chain joins TRBV5-1 to TRBJ2-7; D not certain. CDR3 size: 15 residues. V gave up 0 bases and J gave up 2 bases, with 12 bases separating them. Germline V gene data show CDR1 as SGHRS and CDR2 as YFSETQ. The CDR3, as DNA: TGCGCCAGCAGCTTGGATCCAATCCGGGCCTACGAGCAGTACTTC. It yields the protein CASSLDPIRAYEQYF.

The V gene is TRBV7-9, the J gene TRBJ2-7; D may be TRBD1 or TRBD2 (5 bases each). V lost 7 bases and J lost 2, with 12 bases in between. The V gene's germline CDR1 is SEHNR and CDR2 FQNEAQ (reference sequence). The CDR3 totals 13 residues. The CDR3 DNA follows: TGTGCCAGCACCAGTCGGGGCGCCTACGAGCAGTACTTC. It yields the protein CASTSRGAYEQYF.

This sequence joins TRBV12-3 or TRBV12-4 and TRBJ1-6, with D unclear. CDR3 size: 12 residues. Trimming cost V 7 bases and J 10 bases, with 11 bases left between them. The CDR3 loop reads CASTLGPSPLHF. As DNA, the CDR3 is TGTGCCAGCACTCTCGGCCCCTCACCCCTCCACTTT.

This clonotype has a single count. V usage is TRBV5-1 and J usage is TRBJ1-6, with no clear D. CDR3 length equals 19 residues. From germline, CDR1 is SGHRS and CDR2 YFSETQ. V was shortened by 0 bases and J by 0 bases, with 16 bases between the two germline ends. The CDR3 sequence is CASSLEYGALGSYNSPLHF. CDR3 sequence (DNA): TGCGCCAGCAGCTTGGAGTACGGTGCGCTGGGCTCCTATAATTCACCCCTCCACTTT. The full variable domain, rest sourced from reference TRBV5-1 and TRBJ1-6, is KAGVTQTPRYLIKTRGQQVTLSCSPISGHRSVSWYQQTPGQGLQFLFEYFSETQRNKGNFPGRFSGRQFSNSRSEMNVSTLELGDSALYLCASSLEYGALGSYNSPLHFGNGTRLTVT.

This clonotype was seen many times. The gene calls are TRBV29-1 and TRBJ2-5; D is undetermined. The J call is in doubt because the DNA end fits TRBJ2-7 better. Germline CDR1 and CDR2: SQVTM and ANQGSEA. There are 11 residues in the CDR3. As DNA, the CDR3 is TGCAGCGTTGCGGGTTTGAACGAGCAGTACTTC. Encoded protein: CSVAGLNEQYF.

The rearrangement joins TRBV20-1 to TRBJ2-4; D is tentatively TRBD1 or TRBD2 (6 bases each). Per germline, CDR1 DFQATT and CDR2 SNEGSKA (reference sequence). The germline V and J ends were trimmed by 5 bases and 8 bases, with 28 bases remaining between them. The CDR3 covers 17 residues. CDR3 in amino acids: CSAAGSGHSSRGHIQYF. The CDR3 nucleotides read TGCAGTGCTGCGGGGTCGGGACATTCCTCTAGAGGGCACATTCAGTACTTC.

The chain recombines TRBV6-6 with TRBJ2-1; D ambiguous. The CDR3 has 11 amino acids. Between the trimmed V and J ends, which lost 5 bases and 10 bases, there was a span of 9 bases. Germline V gene lookup returns CDR1 MNHNY and CDR2 SVGAGI (reference sequence). The chain's CDR3 is CASSQHYEQFF. CDR3 in DNA: TGTGCCAGCAGTCAACACTACGAGCAGTTCTTC.

This clonotype was counted only a few times. V gene TRBV4-1 combines with J gene TRBJ2-5; TRBD1 matches at 11 bases. The trim removed 4 bases at V and 5 bases at J, leaving 9 bases unmatched. The length of the CDR3 is 16 residues. Per germline, CDR1 MGHRA and CDR2 YSYEKL. CDR3 residues: CASSRTPGTGGETQYF. Here the CDR3 DNA reads TGCGCCAGCAGCCGGACCCCCGGGACAGGGGGGGAGACCCAGTACTTC.

V usage is TRBV7-9 and J usage is TRBJ2-3; no reliable D call. Germline V gene lookup returns CDR1 SEHNR and CDR2 FQNEAQ (reference sequence). The CDR3 has 14 residues. Trimming took off 5 bases at V and 1 base at J, with 10 bases between the two ends. CDR3 residues: CASSPVTGTDTQYF. CDR3 DNA: TGTGCCAGCAGCCCAGTGACGGGCACAGATACGCAGTATTTT.

The chain links TRBV12-3 or TRBV12-4 to TRBJ1-2, with 7 bases lining up with TRBD1. Trimming at V came to 4 bases and at J to 5 bases, leaving 7 bases not matched to a gene. The CDR3 loop spans 14 amino acids. CDR3 region: CASSSTGQMYGYTF. CDR3 nucleotides: TGTGCCAGCAGTTCCACGGGACAGATGTATGGCTACACCTTC.

V is TRBV7-9 and J is TRBJ2-4; D might be TRBD1 or TRBD2, each matching 5 bases. The J call may be in error: the DNA end matches TRBJ2-7 better. The CDR3 totals 13 residues. Germline V gene lookup returns CDR1 SEHNR and CDR2 FQNEAQ (reference sequence). The chain's CDR3 is CASSPEDKYEQYF. The CDR3 bases are TGTGCCAGCAGCCCGGAGGACAAGTACGAGCAGTACTTC.

This chain links TRBV3-1 with TRBJ2-7, with D maybe TRBD1 (6 bases). Looked up from germline, CDR1 is LGHDT and CDR2 is YNNKEL (reference sequence). CDR3 length: 15 amino acids. V lost 4 bases to trimming and J lost 0 bases, with 13 bases between them. Written as DNA, the CDR3 is TGTGCCAGCAGCCGAGGACAGACGAGCTCCTACGAGCAGTACTTC. Translated: CASSRGQTSSYEQYF.

The V call is TRBV14, the J call TRBJ2-4, with D maybe TRBD2 (6 bases). The V end lost 1 base, the J end lost 0 bases, and 16 bases lay between the germline ends. The germline V gene encodes CDR1 SGHDN and CDR2 FVKESK. The CDR3 extends over 18 amino acids. The DNA for the CDR3 is TGTGCCAGCAGCCAAGCGAGGTTCCAGGGACTAGCCAAAAACATTCAGTACTTC. Protein: CASSQARFQGLAKNIQYF.

The chain recombines TRBV11-2 with TRBJ2-1, with TRBD2 identical over 7 bases. The germline gives CDR1 SGHAT, CDR2 FQNNGV. V gave up 1 base and J gave up 10 bases; unmatched junction bases: 19. The CDR3 runs to 18 residues. CDR3 loop: CASSLALPGGVFSYEQFF. Here the CDR3 DNA reads TGTGCCAGCAGCTTAGCCCTACCTGGGGGGGTCTTTTCCTACGAGCAGTTCTTC.

Concerning this clonotype: One end of the junction does not line up with germline, which may come from a read error. The chain couples TRBV2 to TRBJ2-3, with a tentative D call TRBD1 (6 bases). CDR3 size: 12 residues. Germline CDR1 is SNHLY and CDR2 is FYNNEI. The CDR3 region has the DNA TGTGCCACGGCACAGGGCACGGATACGCAGTATTTT. Protein sequence: CATAQGTDTQYF.

The V gene is TRBV12-3 or TRBV12-4, the J gene TRBJ2-7; TRBD1 might be the D (6 bases). The CDR3 consists of 15 residues. V was shortened by 5 bases and J by 2 bases, with 16 bases between the two germline ends. CDR3 DNA sequence: TGTGCCAGCAGTCGACAACAGGGTTACCCCTACGAGCAGTACTTC. Its protein is CASSRQQGYPYEQYF.

This clonotype was seen only a few times. The rearrangement joins TRBV7-2 to TRBJ2-4, with TRBD2 matching over 14 bases. TRBJ2-5 explains the end of the DNA better; the J call may be wrong. The CDR3 consists of 18 residues. In germline, CDR1 is SGHTA, CDR2 FQGNSA. CDR3 residues: CASSEGTSGGTRQETQYF. The CDR3 nucleotides are TGTGCCAGCAGCGAAGGGACTAGCGGGGGCACGAGGCAAGAGACCCAGTACTTC.

The rearrangement uses TRBV12-3 or TRBV12-4 and TRBJ2-1; tentatively, D is TRBD1 or TRBD2 (5 bases each). CDR3 length equals 14 residues. Trimming took off 6 bases at V and 8 bases at J, with 17 bases between the two ends. DNA for the CDR3: TGTGCCAGCAGACTGAGGGATTCGGGACATGAGCAGTTCTTC. Protein product: CASRLRDSGHEQFF.

The CDR3, as DNA: TGTGCCAGCAGCTCTCGTCCGACCCACCTATATGGCTACACCTTC. It codes for CASSSRPTHLYGYTF. The chain is built from TRBV7-2 and TRBJ1-2; D ambiguous. V lost 4 bases, J lost 5 bases, and 17 bases lay in between. The CDR3 loop spans 15 amino acids. Germline V CDR1 and CDR2: SGHTA, FQGNSA.

The rearrangement uses TRBV12-3 or TRBV12-4 and TRBJ2-7; 9 nucleotides line up with TRBD1. The CDR3 spans 14 residues. Trimming took 5 bases from V and 3 from J; bases not matched to a gene: 5. As DNA, the CDR3 is TGTGCCAGCAGTGTAGAGACAGGGGGCTACGAGCAGTACTTC. Its translation: CASSVETGGYEQYF.

V usage is TRBV12-3 or TRBV12-4 and J usage is TRBJ2-1; TRBD1 matches at 7 bases. CDR3 length equals 16 residues. The V gene end was trimmed by 6 bases and the J gene end by 3 bases; junction bases not matched to a gene: 11. CDR3 DNA sequence: TGTGCCAGCAGATGGGACAGCCTGAGGATCTACAATGAGCAGTTCTTC. It translates to CASRWDSLRIYNEQFF.

This clonotype was counted only a few times. The chain carries TRBV12-3 or TRBV12-4 and TRBJ2-1; D may match TRBD1 or TRBD2 (6 bases each). The CDR3 extends over 16 amino acids. Trimming left V 4 bases short and J 3 bases short, with 16 bases between. As DNA, the CDR3 is TGTGCCAGCAGTTCCGGACTGGGGGGCTTCTACAATGAGCAGTTCTTC. Amino acid sequence: CASSSGLGGFYNEQFF.

This clonotype turned up a few times. The rearrangement uses TRBV9 and TRBJ2-1, with unresolved D. V gave up 2 bases and J gave up 4 bases, with 13 bases separating them. The germline CDR1 and CDR2 sequences are SGDLS and YYNGEE. This CDR3 has 15 residues. The CDR3 bases are TGTGCCAGCAGCGTCGCCCCGCGGCAATACAATGAGCAGTTCTTC. It codes for CASSVAPRQYNEQFF.

The gene calls are TRBV14 and TRBJ1-5; D is unclear. This CDR3 has 17 residues. Trimming removed 0 bases at V and 1 base at J, with 13 bases between. Germline-derived CDR1 and CDR2 are SGHDN and FVKESK. The CDR3 DNA follows: TGTGCCAGCAGCCAAGAAGTACCCTTTAACAGCAATCAGCCCCAGCATTTT. Protein sequence: CASSQEVPFNSNQPQHF.

The table lists this clonotype with a few counts. At one end, the junction sequence differs from germline, possibly due to a read error. V usage is TRBV6-2 or TRBV6-3 and J usage is TRBJ2-7, with D possibly matching TRBD2 (7 bases). The germline gives CDR1 MNHEY, CDR2 SVGEGT. CDR3 length: 15 amino acids. CDR3 nucleotides: TGTGCCAGCTCCGAGGGGGGGAGCCCGTCTGACGAACAGTACTTC. Encoded protein: CASSEGGSPSDEQYF.

This clonotype was picked up a small number of times. The V and J genes are TRBV3-1 and TRBJ1-2; D perhaps matches TRBD1 (5 bases). Trimming took 0 bases from V and 8 from J, leaving 13 bases between them. There are 14 residues in the CDR3. CDR1 is LGHDT and CDR2 is YNNKEL in the germline V gene (reference sequence). The CDR3, as DNA: TGTGCCAGCAGCCAAGATCGGGGCAATGGGGGCTACACCTTC. Translation: CASSQDRGNGGYTF.

This chain links TRBV6-9 with TRBJ2-3, with a weak D call TRBD2 (6 bases). The germline V gene has CDR1 MNHGY and CDR2 SVAAGI. The CDR3 is made up of 15 amino acids. V dropped 1 base and J dropped 1 base, with 9 bases sitting between them. Here the CDR3 DNA reads TGTGCCAGCAGTTATTGGCGACTAGGCACAGATACGCAGTATTTT. Translation: CASSYWRLGTDTQYF.

The rearrangement uses TRBV7-2 and TRBJ1-4; TRBD1 might be the D (6 bases). Germline lookup yields CDR1 SGHTA and CDR2 FQGNSA. V was pared by 6 bases and J by 7 bases, with 15 bases between. There are 14 residues in the CDR3. CDR3 bases: TGTGCCAGCAGAACCGGGACATCCGGTGAAAAACTGTTTTTT. Translation: CASRTGTSGEKLFF.

J is TRBJ2-1 and V is TRBV2, with TRBD1 identical over 8 bases. V shed 2 bases and J 5 bases; nucleotides not matched to a gene: 2. There are 14 residues in the CDR3. Germline V gives CDR1 SNHLY, CDR2 FYNNEI. CDR3 bases: TGTGCCAGCAGTGAACGGACAGGGAACAATGAGCAGTTCTTC. Translated, it gives CASSERTGNNEQFF.

V and J are TRBV5-1 and TRBJ2-5; TRBD1 aligns across 9 bases. The CDR3 length is 15 residues. The V and J ends lost 4 bases and 2 bases, in that order; junction bases with no gene match: 6. Germline V lookup: CDR1 SGHRS, CDR2 YFSETQ. The CDR3 bases are TGCGCCAGCAGCGAGGACAGGGGAACGCAAGAGACCCAGTACTTC. It is translated as CASSEDRGTQETQYF.

This clonotype was detected only a few times. This chain connects TRBV12-3 or TRBV12-4 to TRBJ2-7; D tentatively reads TRBD1 or TRBD2 (5 bases each). The CDR3 is 12 residues long. V was trimmed by 5 bases and J by 5 bases, leaving 10 bases between them. CDR3 protein: CASSRLGDEQYF. The CDR3 DNA reads TGTGCCAGCAGTCGTCTGGGGGACGAGCAGTACTTC.